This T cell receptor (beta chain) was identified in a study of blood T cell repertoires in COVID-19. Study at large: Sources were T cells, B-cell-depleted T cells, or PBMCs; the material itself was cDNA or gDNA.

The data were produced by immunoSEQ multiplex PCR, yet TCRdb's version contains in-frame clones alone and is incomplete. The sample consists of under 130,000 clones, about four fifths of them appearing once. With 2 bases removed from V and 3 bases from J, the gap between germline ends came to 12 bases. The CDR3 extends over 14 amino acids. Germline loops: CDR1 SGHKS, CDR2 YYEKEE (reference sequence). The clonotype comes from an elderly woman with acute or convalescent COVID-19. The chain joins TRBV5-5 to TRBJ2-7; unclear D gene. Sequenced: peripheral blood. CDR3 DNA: TGTGCCAGCAGCTTTGGGCCATTCCACTACGAGCAGTACTTC. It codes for CASSFGPFHYEQYF.